The next 10 T cell receptor beta chains were all read from a single sample in a study of blood T cell repertoires in COVID-19. The method was immunoSEQ multiplex PCR; TCRdb's version includes in-frame clones alone and lacks a portion of them. The data hold about 160,000 clones, with over 60% observed a single time. The sequenced sample consisted of peripheral blood. Receptors were obtained from a man aged 55-75 years with acute or convalescent COVID-19.

The chain employs TRBV2 and TRBJ1-4; 9 bases line up with TRBD1. The V gene end was trimmed by 7 bases and the J gene end by 5 bases; junction bases not matched to a gene: 5. This CDR3 is built from 14 residues. The germline CDR1 and CDR2 sequences are SNHLY and FYNNEI. CDR3 DNA sequence: TGTGCCAGCAAGACTGGGACAGGGAATGAAAAACTGTTTTTT. This codes for CASKTGTGNEKLFF.

CDR3 bases: TGTGCCAGCAGCTTAGGGAAGGACAGGGGTTCTCAGCCCCAGCATTTT. Encoded protein: CASSLGKDRGSQPQHF. This rearrangement joins TRBV11-2 to TRBJ1-5; 9 positions agree with TRBD1. With V trimmed by 1 base and J by 6 bases, 7 bases remained unmatched. Germline loops: CDR1 SGHAT, CDR2 FQNNGV. There are 16 residues in the CDR3.

The DNA of the CDR3 is TGTGCCAGCTCACCACGGGACAGGGGTCTTACTATAATCTACAATGAGCAGTTCTTC. Translated: CASSPRDRGLTIIYNEQFF. The chain combines TRBV18 with TRBJ2-1; 10 nucleotides align to TRBD1. After removal of 1 base from V and 3 bases from J, the junction contained 12 bases not matched to a gene. Germline CDR1 reads KGHSH; CDR2 reads LQKENI. CDR3 length: 19 residues.

By sample fraction, this clone is medium-sized (0.01 to 0.1%). The sample carries other DNA sequences with the same CDR3. The rearrangement uses TRBV5-1 and TRBJ1-2; 8 nucleotides agree with TRBD1. The CDR3 is 15 residues long. The germline CDR1 and CDR2 sequences are SGHRS and YFSETQ. V trimming: 0 bases; J trimming: 4 bases; junction bases outside the gene matches: 5. The DNA for the CDR3 is TGCGCCAGCAGCTTGGAGGCAGGGGGCGTCTATGGCTACACCTTC. Protein: CASSLEAGGVYGYTF. The whole variable domain, filled in from reference TRBV5-1 and TRBJ1-2, reads KAGVTQTPRYLIKTRGQQVTLSCSPISGHRSVSWYQQTPGQGLQFLFEYFSETQRNKGNFPGRFSGRQFSNSRSEMNVSTLELGDSALYLCASSLEAGGVYGYTFGSGTRLTVV.

The genes are TRBV5-1 and TRBJ2-3, with 8 nucleotides matching TRBD2. This CDR3 is built from 14 residues. CDR1 is SGHRS and CDR2 is YFSETQ in the germline V gene. The junction had 5 bases not matched to a gene; V was cut back by 3 bases and J by 5 bases. The CDR3 bases are TGCGCCAGCAGCTCGGGAGGGCGGGTAGATACGCAGTATTTT. As protein: CASSSGGRVDTQYF.

V is TRBV21-1 and J is TRBJ1-6; the D call of TRBD1 is as the table states it, not checked on the DNA. TRBV21-1 is assigned pseudogene status. This CDR3 contains 15 residues. The CDR3 coding sequence is TGTGCCAGCAGCAATGCAGGGGCTAAGTTTTCACCCCTCCACTTT. Encoded protein: CASSNAGAKFSPLHF.

This chain connects TRBV6-2 or TRBV6-3 to TRBJ1-2; D gene unclear. CDR1 MNHEY and CDR2 SVGEGT come from the germline V gene. CDR3 length equals 14 residues. V was shortened by 1 base and J by 5 bases, with 11 bases between the two germline ends. The CDR3 DNA sequence: TGTGCCAGCAGTTACTTAGCGGGAACATATGGCTACACCTTC. Its translation is CASSYLAGTYGYTF.

The chain employs TRBV3-1 (or the pseudogene TRBV3-2) and TRBJ2-7; 15 positions agree with TRBD2. Germline lookup yields CDR1 LGHDT and CDR2 YNNKEL (reference sequence). There are 16 residues in the CDR3. Trimming cost V 3 bases and J 7 bases; bases outside gene matches: 7. The CDR3 protein is CASSHGGLAGGREQYF. CDR3 in DNA: TGTGCCAGCAGCCATGGAGGACTAGCGGGGGGGCGGGAGCAGTACTTC.

The chain is built from TRBV5-5 and TRBJ2-7, with 7 positions matching TRBD1. The V gene end was trimmed by 3 bases and the J gene end by 9 bases; junction bases not matched to a gene: 15. This CDR3 has 15 residues. CDR1 and CDR2 (germline): SGHKS, YYEKEE (reference sequence). The CDR3 DNA reads TGTGCCAGCAGCTCCGGGACAGAGATCTACCTAGGGCAGTACTTC. Its translation is CASSSGTEIYLGQYF.

This chain uses TRBV20-1 with TRBJ2-5, with a tentative D call TRBD1 (5 bases). CDR3 length equals 14 residues. CDR1 and CDR2 from the germline V gene are DFQATT and SNEGSKA (reference sequence). The germline V and J ends were trimmed by 3 bases and 0 bases, with 11 bases remaining between them. DNA of the CDR3: TGCAGTGCTAGTCGACAGCCGAACCAAGAGACCCAGTACTTC. Its translation: CSASRQPNQETQYF.